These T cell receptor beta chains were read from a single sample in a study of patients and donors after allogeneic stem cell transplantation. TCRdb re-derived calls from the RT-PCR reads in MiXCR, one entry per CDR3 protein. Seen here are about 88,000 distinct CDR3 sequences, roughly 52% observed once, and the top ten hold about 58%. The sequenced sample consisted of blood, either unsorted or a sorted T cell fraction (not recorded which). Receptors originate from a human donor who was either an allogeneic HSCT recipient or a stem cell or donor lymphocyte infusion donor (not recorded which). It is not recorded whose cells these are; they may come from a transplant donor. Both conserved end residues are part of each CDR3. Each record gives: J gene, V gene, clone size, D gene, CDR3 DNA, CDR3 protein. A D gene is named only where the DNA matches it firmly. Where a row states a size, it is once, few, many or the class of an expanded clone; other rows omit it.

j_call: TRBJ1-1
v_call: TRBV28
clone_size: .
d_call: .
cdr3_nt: TGTGCCAGCAGTTATTTCCTGGTGCCAGGGCTATCAGCTTTCTTT
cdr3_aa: CASSYFLVPGLSAFF

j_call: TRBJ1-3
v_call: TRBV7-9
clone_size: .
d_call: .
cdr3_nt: TGTGCCAGCAGCCGCTCGAAGGGGACTGGAAACACCATATATTTT
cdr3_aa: CASSRSKGTGNTIYF

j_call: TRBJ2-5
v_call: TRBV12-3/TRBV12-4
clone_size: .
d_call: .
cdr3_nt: TGTGCCAGCAGTTTAATGGAGGGGACCCAGTACTTC
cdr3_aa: CASSLMEGTQYF

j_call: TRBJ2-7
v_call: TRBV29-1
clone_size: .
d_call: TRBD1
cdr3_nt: TGCAGCGTCATAGGACAGGGCAACTACGAGCAGTACTTC
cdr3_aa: CSVIGQGNYEQYF

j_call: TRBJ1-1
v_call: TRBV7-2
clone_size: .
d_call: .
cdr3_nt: TGTGCCAGCAGCTTGGGAGGGAGGACTGAAGCTTTCTTT
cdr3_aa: CASSLGGRTEAFF

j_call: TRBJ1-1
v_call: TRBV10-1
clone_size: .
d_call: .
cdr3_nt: TGCGCCAGCAGTGGAGACAGTACTGAAGCTTTCTTT
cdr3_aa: CASSGDSTEAFF

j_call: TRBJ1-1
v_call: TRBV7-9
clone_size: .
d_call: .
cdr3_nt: TGTGCCAGCAGCTTTTTAGTCGGGTTT
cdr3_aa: CASSFLVGF

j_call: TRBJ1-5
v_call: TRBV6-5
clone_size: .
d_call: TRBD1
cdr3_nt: TGTGCCAGCAGTTACCCTACAGGGGTTCAGCCCCAGCATTTT
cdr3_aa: CASSYPTGVQPQHF

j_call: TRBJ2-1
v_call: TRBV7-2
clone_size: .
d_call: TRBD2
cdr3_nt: TGTGCCAGCAGCTTTCTGACTAGCGGGGCTAATGAGCAGTTCTTC
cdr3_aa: CASSFLTSGANEQFF

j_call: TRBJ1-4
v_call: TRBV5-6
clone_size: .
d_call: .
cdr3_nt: TGTGCCAGCAGCTTCGGCAGGAGACCCGAAAAACTGTTTTTT
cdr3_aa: CASSFGRRPEKLFF

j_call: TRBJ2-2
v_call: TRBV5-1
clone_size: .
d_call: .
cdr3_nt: TGCGCCAGCAGCTTGGGAATCGGGGAGCTGTTTTTT
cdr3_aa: CASSLGIGELFF

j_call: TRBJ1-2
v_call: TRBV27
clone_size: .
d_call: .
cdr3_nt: TGTGCCAGCAGTCCAGGAGGGTGGGAGTTCAACAATGGCTACACCTTC
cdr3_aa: CASSPGGWEFNNGYTF

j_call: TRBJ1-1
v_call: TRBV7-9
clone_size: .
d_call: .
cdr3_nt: TGTGCCAGCAGCGGGGACGTAAGCGGGACTGAAGCTTTCTTT
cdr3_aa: CASSGDVSGTEAFF

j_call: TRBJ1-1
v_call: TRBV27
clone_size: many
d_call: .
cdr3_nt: TGTGCCAGCATTGGGGGAGGGTCTGAAGCTTTCTTT
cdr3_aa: CASIGGGSEAFF

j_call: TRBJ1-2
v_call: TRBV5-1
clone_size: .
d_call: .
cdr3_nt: TGCGCCAGCAGCTCCAACCCACGTCGACAGTTGGAGTATGGCTACACCTTC
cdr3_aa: CASSSNPRRQLEYGYTF

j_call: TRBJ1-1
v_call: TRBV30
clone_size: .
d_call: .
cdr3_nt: TGTGCCTGGAAACAGGTGAACACTGAAGCTTTCTTT
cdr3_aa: CAWKQVNTEAFF

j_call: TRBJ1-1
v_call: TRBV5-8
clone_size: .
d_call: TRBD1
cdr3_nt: TGTGCCAGCAGCTTTAGGGGGCCGAGAACTGAAGCTTTCTTT
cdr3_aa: CASSFRGPRTEAFF

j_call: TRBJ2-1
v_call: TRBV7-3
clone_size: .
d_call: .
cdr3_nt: TGTGCCAGCAGCTTTAGAGGACCGGGGGATGAGCAGTTCTTC
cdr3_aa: CASSFRGPGDEQFF

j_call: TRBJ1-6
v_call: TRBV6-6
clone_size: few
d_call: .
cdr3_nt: TGTGCCAGCAGTTACTCGCAGGGGCAGGATTCACCCCTCCACTTT
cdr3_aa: CASSYSQGQDSPLHF

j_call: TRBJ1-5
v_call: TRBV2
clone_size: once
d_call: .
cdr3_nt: TGTGCCAGCAGTGACGTAAATGGAGGTCAGCCCCAGCATTTT
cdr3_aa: CASSDVNGGQPQHF

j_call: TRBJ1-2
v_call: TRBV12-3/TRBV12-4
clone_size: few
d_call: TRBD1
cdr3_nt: TGTGCCAGCAGCAACACCGGGACAGGTGGAACTAGCTATGGCTACACCTTC
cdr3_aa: CASSNTGTGGTSYGYTF

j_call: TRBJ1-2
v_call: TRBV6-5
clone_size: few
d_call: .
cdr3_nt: TGTGCCAGCAGCCATACCACAGGGACCAGCTATGGCTACACCTTC
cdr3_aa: CASSHTTGTSYGYTF

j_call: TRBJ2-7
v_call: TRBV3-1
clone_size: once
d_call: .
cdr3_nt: TGTGCCAGCAGCGAACGGGAGTCCTTTGGCGAGCAGTACTTC
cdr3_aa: CASSERESFGEQYF

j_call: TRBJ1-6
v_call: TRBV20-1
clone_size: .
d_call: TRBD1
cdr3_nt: TGCAGTGCTAGAGGTGGCACAGGGGGGGGCCATTCACCCCTCCACTTT
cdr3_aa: CSARGGTGGGHSPLHF

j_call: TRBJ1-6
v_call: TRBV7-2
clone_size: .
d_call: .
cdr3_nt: TGTGCCAGCAGCCTTTCCCAGGCCGGCGCACCCCTCCACTTT
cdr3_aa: CASSLSQAGAPLHF

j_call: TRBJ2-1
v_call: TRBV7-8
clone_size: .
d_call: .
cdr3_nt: TGTGCCAGCAGCTTCCAGGGGCACTCCTACAATGAGCAGTTCTTC
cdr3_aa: CASSFQGHSYNEQFF

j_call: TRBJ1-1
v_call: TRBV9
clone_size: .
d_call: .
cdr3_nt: TGTGCCAGCAGCCCGACAGGAGGAGGGTCTGAAGCTTTCTTT
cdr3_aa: CASSPTGGGSEAFF

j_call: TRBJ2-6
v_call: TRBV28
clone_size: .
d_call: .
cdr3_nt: TGTGCCAGCAGCCACGACGGCTCTGGGGCCAACGTCCTGACTTTC
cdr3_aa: CASSHDGSGANVLTF

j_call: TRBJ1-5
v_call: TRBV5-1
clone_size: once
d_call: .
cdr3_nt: TGCGCCAGCAGCTTGGGTGAACTCAATCAGCCCCAGCATTTT
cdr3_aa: CASSLGELNQPQHF

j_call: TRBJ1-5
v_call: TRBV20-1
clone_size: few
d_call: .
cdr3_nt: TGCAGTGCTAGATTCCGGACTGGTCAGCCCCAGCATTTT
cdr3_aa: CSARFRTGQPQHF

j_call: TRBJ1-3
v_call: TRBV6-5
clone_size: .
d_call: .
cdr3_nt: TGTGCCAGCAGTTTGGGGGACACCATATATTTT
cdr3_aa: CASSLGDTIYF

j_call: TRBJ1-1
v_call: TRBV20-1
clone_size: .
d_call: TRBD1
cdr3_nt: TGCAGTGCTAGAGATAAGATCACAGGGGGACACACTGAAGCTTTCTTT
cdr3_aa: CSARDKITGGHTEAFF

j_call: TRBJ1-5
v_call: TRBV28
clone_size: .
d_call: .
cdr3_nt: TGTGCCAGCAGTTTTAACAGGGCGCCCAATCAGCCCCAGCATTTT
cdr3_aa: CASSFNRAPNQPQHF

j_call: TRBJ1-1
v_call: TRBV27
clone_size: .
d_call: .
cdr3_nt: TGTGCCGGCACCACAGGAGGTGAAGCTTTCTTT
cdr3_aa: CAGTTGGEAFF

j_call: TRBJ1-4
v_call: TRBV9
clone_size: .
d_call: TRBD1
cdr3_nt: TGTGCCAGCAGCCGGGACAGGGCTAAGGTCGGCGAAAAACTGTTTTTT
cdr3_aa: CASSRDRAKVGEKLFF

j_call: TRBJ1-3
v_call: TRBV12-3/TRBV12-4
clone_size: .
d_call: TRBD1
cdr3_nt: TGTGCCAGCAGTACCCAAGACAGGGGGCTGGGTGGAAACACCATATATTTT
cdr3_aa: CASSTQDRGLGGNTIYF

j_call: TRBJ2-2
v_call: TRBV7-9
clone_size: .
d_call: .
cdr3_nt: TGTGCCAGCAGTTTTCCTACAATAAGGGATGTCGGGGAGCTGTTTTTT
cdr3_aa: CASSFPTIRDVGELFF

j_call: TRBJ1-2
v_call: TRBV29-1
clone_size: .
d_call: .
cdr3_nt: TGCAGCGTTGAAGTAGGCACCTATAACTATGGCTACACCTTC
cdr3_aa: CSVEVGTYNYGYTF

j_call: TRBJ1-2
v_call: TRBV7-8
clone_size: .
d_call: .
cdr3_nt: TGTGCCAGCAGCTTACTCGGGGGCAACTATGGCTACACCTTC
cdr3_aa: CASSLLGGNYGYTF

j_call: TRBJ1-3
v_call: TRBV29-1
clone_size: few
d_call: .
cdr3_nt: TGCAGCGTGAGCACGATGGTGGCGTCTATCGGAAACACCATATATTTT
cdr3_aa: CSVSTMVASIGNTIYF

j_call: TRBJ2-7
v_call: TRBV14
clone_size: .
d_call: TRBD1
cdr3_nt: TGTGCCAGCAGAGGACAGGGTCGCTACGAGCAGTACTTC
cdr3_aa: CASRGQGRYEQYF

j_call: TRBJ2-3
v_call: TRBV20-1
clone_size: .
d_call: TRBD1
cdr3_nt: TGCAGTGCAAGGGGGACAGGCGGTAGGACAGATACGCAGTATTTT
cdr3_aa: CSARGTGGRTDTQYF

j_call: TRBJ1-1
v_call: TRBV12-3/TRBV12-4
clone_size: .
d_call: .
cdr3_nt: TGTGCCAGCAGTCCGGACGGCACGAACACTGAAGCTTTCTTT
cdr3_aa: CASSPDGTNTEAFF

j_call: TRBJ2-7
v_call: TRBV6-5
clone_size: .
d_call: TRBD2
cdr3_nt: TGTGCCAGCAGACTAGCGGCAGAGCAGTACTTC
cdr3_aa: CASRLAAEQYF

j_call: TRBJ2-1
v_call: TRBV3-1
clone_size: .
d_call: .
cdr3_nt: TGTGCCAGCAGCCAAGAGGTACGCGATGAGCAGTTCTTC
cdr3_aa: CASSQEVRDEQFF

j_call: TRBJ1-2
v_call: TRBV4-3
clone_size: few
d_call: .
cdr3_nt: TGCGCCAGCAGCCAGACGGGTCTTAACTATGGCTACACCTTC
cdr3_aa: CASSQTGLNYGYTF

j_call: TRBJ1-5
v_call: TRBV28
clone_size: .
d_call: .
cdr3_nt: TGTGCCAGCAGCAGAGCACAAGGGGCCCAGCCCCAGCATTTT
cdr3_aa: CASSRAQGAQPQHF

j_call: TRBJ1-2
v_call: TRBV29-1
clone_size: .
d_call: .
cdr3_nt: TGCAGCGTCCAGTGGGCTAGTGGCTACACCTTC
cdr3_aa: CSVQWASGYTF

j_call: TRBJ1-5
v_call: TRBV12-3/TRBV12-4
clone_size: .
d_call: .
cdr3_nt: TGTGCCAGCAGTTTGAAGGGTTCGCCCCAGCATTTT
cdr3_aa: CASSLKGSPQHF

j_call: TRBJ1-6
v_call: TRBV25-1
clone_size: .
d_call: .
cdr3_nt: TGTGCCAGCAGTGCTTTTGGGAGCTCCTATAATTCACCCCTCCACTTT
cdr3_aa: CASSAFGSSYNSPLHF

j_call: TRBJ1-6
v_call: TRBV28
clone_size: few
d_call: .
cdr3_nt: TGTGCCAGCAACACCGACACTTCTAATTCACCCCTCCACTTT
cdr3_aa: CASNTDTSNSPLHF

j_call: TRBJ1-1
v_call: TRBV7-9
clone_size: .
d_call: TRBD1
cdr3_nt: TGCGCCAGCAGCCCCGGGACAGGGGGCCCGAACACTGAAGCTTTCTTT
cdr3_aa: CASSPGTGGPNTEAFF

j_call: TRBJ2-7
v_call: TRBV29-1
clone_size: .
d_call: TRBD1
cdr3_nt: TGCAGCGTCCTCTCACCGGGACAGGGCTACGAGCAGTACTTC
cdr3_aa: CSVLSPGQGYEQYF

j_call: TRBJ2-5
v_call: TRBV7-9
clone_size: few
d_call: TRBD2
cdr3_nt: TGTGCCAGCAGCTTACAAGCGGGAAAAGAGACCCAGTACTTC
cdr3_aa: CASSLQAGKETQYF